These T cell receptor beta chains were read from a single sample in a study of blood T cell repertoires in COVID-19. Using immunoSEQ multiplex PCR, the repertoire was profiled, and TCRdb retains in-frame clones only, with some absent. The table lists 210,000 or so clones, approximately 82% of them singletons. The source material was peripheral blood. These receptors were obtained from a woman aged 40 to 50 with acute or convalescent COVID-19. The CDR3 runs from the conserved cysteine through the conserved F or W. Fields, in order: J gene, D gene, clone size, V gene, CDR3 DNA, CDR3 protein. D genes are given only for firm matches. Expanded clones get a size class; other rows say once, few or many, or leave the size out.

j_call: TRBJ1-5
d_call: -
clone_size: -
v_call: TRBV27
cdr3_nt: TGTGCCAGCAGTTTTCGGGGAGATTATCAGCCCCAGCATTTT
cdr3_aa: CASSFRGDYQPQHF

j_call: TRBJ2-1
d_call: -
clone_size: -
v_call: TRBV9
cdr3_nt: TGTGCCAGCAGCGTAGGTTCCCTACCCATCTCCTACAATGAGCAGTTCTTC
cdr3_aa: CASSVGSLPISYNEQFF

j_call: TRBJ2-7
d_call: TRBD2
clone_size: -
v_call: TRBV6-2/TRBV6-3
cdr3_nt: TGTGCCAGCAGCTTAGCGGGAGGAACTACCTACGAGCAGTACTTC
cdr3_aa: CASSLAGGTTYEQYF

j_call: TRBJ1-1
d_call: TRBD1
clone_size: -
v_call: TRBV25-1
cdr3_nt: TGTGCCAGCAGTGAAATATCTCTCCGGACAGGGGAATATGGTGAAGCTTTCTTT
cdr3_aa: CASSEISLRTGEYGEAFF

j_call: TRBJ2-3
d_call: TRBD2
clone_size: few
v_call: TRBV5-1
cdr3_nt: TGCGCCAGCAGCTTATCTAGCGGGGGGGCAACAGATACGCAGTATTTT
cdr3_aa: CASSLSSGGATDTQYF

j_call: TRBJ2-7
d_call: -
clone_size: once
v_call: TRBV7-2
cdr3_nt: TGTGCCAGCAGCTTACGGGGAGGAGAGAGCTACGAGCAGTACTTC
cdr3_aa: CASSLRGGESYEQYF

j_call: TRBJ1-4
d_call: -
clone_size: -
v_call: TRBV7-2
cdr3_nt: TGTGCCAGCAGCTTTGGCATAACTAATGAAAAACTGTTTTTT
cdr3_aa: CASSFGITNEKLFF

j_call: TRBJ2-3
d_call: -
clone_size: -
v_call: TRBV18
cdr3_nt: TGTGCCAGCTCACCACTCCCGGTATTAAGCACAGATACGCAGTATTTT
cdr3_aa: CASSPLPVLSTDTQYF

j_call: TRBJ1-2
d_call: TRBD1
clone_size: -
v_call: TRBV6-4
cdr3_nt: TGTGCCAGCAGTGACTCAGGGACTTCGACAGGGAACGGCTACACCTTC
cdr3_aa: CASSDSGTSTGNGYTF

j_call: TRBJ2-7
d_call: TRBD2
clone_size: -
v_call: TRBV3-1/TRBV3-2
cdr3_nt: TGTGCCAGCAGCCAAGGTAGGCTAGCGGGGGGGGACGAGCAGTACTTC
cdr3_aa: CASSQGRLAGGDEQYF

j_call: TRBJ2-7
d_call: TRBD1
clone_size: -
v_call: TRBV24-1
cdr3_nt: TGTGCCACCAGTGATTCAGGGGGCGCGGCCCACTACGAGCAGTACTTC
cdr3_aa: CATSDSGGAAHYEQYF